This entry lists 26 T cell receptor beta chains sequenced from one sample in a study of T cell repertoires in cytomegalovirus infection. MiXCR, run by TCRdb on the reads, gives a single entry per CDR3 protein. Of approximately 630,000 distinct CDR3 sequences listed, more than 20% are singletons. Sequences were obtained from CD8+ T cells from PBMCs. All receptors derive from a human donor in good health (CMV status not recorded). Some clones in this sample may be carry-over from other donors' samples.

The J gene is TRBJ2-3, the V gene TRBV19; no clear D gene. CDR3 length: 15 residues. Germline CDR1 reads LNHDA; CDR2 reads SQIVND (reference sequence). Trimming removed 3 bases from V and 6 bases from J, with 16 bases in between. This chain's CDR3 is CASSILGLKSDTQYF. The CDR3, as DNA: TGTGCCAGTAGTATCTTGGGATTAAAGTCGGATACGCAGTATTTT.

The rearrangement joins TRBV20-1 to TRBJ1-1; D not certain. Trimming took off 7 bases at V and 0 bases at J, with 15 bases between the two ends. CDR3 length: 14 amino acids. Germline V gives CDR1 DFQATT, CDR2 SNEGSKA (reference sequence). For the CDR3, the DNA is TGCAGTGTCTTAGACATGGCGATGAACACTGAAGCTTTCTTT. The encoded protein is CSVLDMAMNTEAFF.

This clonotype was detected a few times. V and J are TRBV19 and TRBJ1-5, with no clear D. Per germline, CDR1 LNHDA and CDR2 SQIVND (reference sequence). The CDR3 loop spans 14 amino acids. V was pared by 4 bases and J by 4 bases, with 11 bases between. The CDR3 loop reads CASSTRAWNQPQHF. CDR3 nucleotides: TGTGCCAGTAGTACTAGAGCATGGAATCAGCCCCAGCATTTT.

This clonotype was detected only a few times. V is TRBV6-5 and J is TRBJ2-2, with D possibly being TRBD1 or TRBD2 (5 bases each). Germline CDR1 and CDR2: MNHEY and SVGAGI. CDR3 size: 18 residues. V was shortened by 2 bases and J by 0 bases, with 16 bases between the two germline ends. The CDR3 is CASSYSPPGPANTGELFF. The CDR3 DNA follows: TGTGCCAGCAGTTACAGCCCCCCGGGACCCGCGAACACCGGGGAGCTGTTTTTT.

This clonotype has only a few counts. The chain has TRBV6-6 and TRBJ1-4; 7 bases are a match to TRBD1. Germline V gives CDR1 MNHNY, CDR2 SVGAGI (reference sequence). CDR3 size: 16 residues. V trimming: 3 bases; J trimming: 8 bases; junction bases outside the gene matches: 12. The chain's CDR3 is CASSYRDGQGEEKLFF. CDR3 nucleotide sequence: TGTGCCAGCAGTTATCGTGATGGTCAGGGGGAAGAAAAACTGTTTTTT.

This clonotype has only a few counts. The chain is built from TRBV6-5 and TRBJ1-1; a possible D gene is TRBD1 (5 bases). Trimming pared 4 bases from V and 3 bases from J, leaving 21 bases between. The length of the CDR3 is 17 residues. Germline loops: CDR1 MNHEY, CDR2 SVGAGI. DNA of the CDR3: TGTGCCAGCAGTTTGTGGGGCAGAAAACCGGGGGACACTGAAGCTTTCTTT. Its protein product is CASSLWGRKPGDTEAFF.

The chain uses TRBV7-8 and TRBJ2-5; 11 bases map to TRBD2. Germline V gives CDR1 SGHVS, CDR2 FQNEAQ. The J segment lost 2 bases and the V segment lost 1 base, leaving 6 bases of the junction unmatched. The CDR3 runs 17 residues. CDR3 loop: CASSLVASGGSQETQYF. The CDR3 DNA reads TGTGCCAGCAGCTTAGTTGCTAGCGGGGGGTCACAAGAGACCCAGTACTTC.

The chain carries TRBV2 and TRBJ2-1; no clear D gene. Between the trimmed V and J ends, which lost 3 bases and 4 bases, there was a span of 13 bases. This CDR3 has 15 amino acids. Germline V gene data show CDR1 as SNHLY and CDR2 as FYNNEI. The CDR3 DNA is TGTGCCAGCAGTGAGGAGTGGCAGTTATACAATGAGCAGTTCTTC. Protein: CASSEEWQLYNEQFF.

This sequence joins TRBV2 and TRBJ2-7; possibly TRBD1 for D (6 bases). CDR1 and CDR2 from the germline V gene are SNHLY and FYNNEI. V was cut by 8 bases and J by 7 bases, with 21 bases left in between. This CDR3 contains 14 residues. Here the CDR3 reads CASLWSDRLTEQYF. The DNA of the CDR3 is TGTGCCAGCTTGTGGAGTGACAGGCTGACAGAGCAGTACTTC.

Comments on this clonotype: A much larger clonotype is one base distant, so this may be a read error. This rearrangement joins TRBV28 to TRBJ1-5; 8 bases are shared with TRBD1. Germline assignment: CDR1 MDHEN and CDR2 SYDVKM. The CDR3 spans 15 residues. CDR3 loop: CANSLRTGSNQPQHF. CDR3 nucleotides: TGTGCCAACAGTTTGAGGACAGGGAGCAATCAGCCCCAGCATTTT.

The genes are TRBV4-2 and TRBJ2-4; perhaps D is TRBD1 or TRBD2 (5 bases each). V gave up 0 bases and J gave up 0 bases, with 15 bases separating them. The CDR3 is 18 residues long. The germline CDR1 and CDR2 sequences are LGHNA and YNFKEQ. The CDR3 loop reads CASSQELWQGEAKNIQYF. CDR3 DNA sequence: TGTGCCAGCAGCCAAGAACTATGGCAGGGAGAAGCCAAAAACATTCAGTACTTC.

The chain joins TRBV6-5 to TRBJ2-6; 7 nucleotides line up with TRBD1. This CDR3 has 17 amino acids. After removal of 1 base from V and 0 bases from J, the junction contained 3 bases not matched to a gene. Germline CDR1 and CDR2: MNHEY and SVGAGI. In DNA, the CDR3 is TGTGCCAGCAGTTACTTATACAGGGGCTCTGGGGCCAACGTCCTGACTTTC. This codes for CASSYLYRGSGANVLTF.

This rearrangement joins TRBV5-1 to TRBJ1-2; D might be TRBD1 (6 bases). Trimming removed 2 bases at V and 8 bases at J, with 16 bases between. This CDR3 has 14 amino acids. The germline V gene encodes CDR1 SGHRS and CDR2 YFSETQ. In DNA form, the CDR3 reads TGCGCCAGCAGCTTTGAGGGGGGCCGGGAAGGCTACACCTTC. The encoded protein is CASSFEGGREGYTF.

This clonotype showed up many times. The CDR3 bases are TGTGCCAGCAGCCGAGCAGGGGGCGAAAAAATCCATGAGCAGTTCTTC. The encoded protein is CASSRAGGEKIHEQFF. The chain is built from TRBV7-9 and TRBJ2-1, with 8 nucleotides matching TRBD1. Looked up from germline, CDR1 is SEHNR and CDR2 is FQNEAQ (reference sequence). There are 16 residues in the CDR3. The trim removed 5 bases at V and 8 bases at J, leaving 14 bases unmatched.

The chain is built from TRBV10-2 and TRBJ1-4; TRBD1 matches 9 bases. This CDR3 comprises 15 residues. Per the germline V gene, CDR1 is WSHSY and CDR2 is SAAADI. Trimming cost V 6 bases and J 0 bases; bases outside gene matches: 2. In DNA form, the CDR3 reads TGCGCCAGCAGGGGGACAGGGTCAACTAATGAAAAACTGTTTTTT. It is translated as CASRGTGSTNEKLFF.

As regards this clonotype: With a much larger clone just one base away, this may be a read error. The gene calls are TRBV11-1 and TRBJ1-4; D gene ambiguous. Germline assignment: CDR1 SGHAT and CDR2 FQDESV (reference sequence). There are 11 residues in the CDR3. The chain's CDR3 is CTSSFDEKLFF. Here the CDR3 DNA reads TGTACCAGCAGCTTCGATGAAAAACTGTTTTTT.

This clonotype was counted a few times. The CDR3 region has the DNA TGTGCCAGCAGTGACGAGGAGAGAAAAAACATTCAGTACTTC. Its translation is CASSDEERKNIQYF. The J gene is TRBJ2-4, the V gene TRBV6-1; D gene unclear. In germline, CDR1 is MNHNS, CDR2 SASEGT. V lost 3 bases, J lost 4 bases, and 10 bases lay in between. The CDR3 has 14 residues.

This sequence joins TRBV5-1 and TRBJ2-7; weak D call: TRBD1 (6 bases). The CDR3 runs 15 residues. Germline CDR1 is SGHRS and CDR2 is YFSETQ. V was pared by 3 bases and J by 1 base, with 14 bases between. CDR3 residues: CASSSRAGASYEQYF. The CDR3 coding sequence is TGCGCCAGCAGCTCGAGGGCAGGGGCATCCTACGAGCAGTACTTC.

V usage is TRBV6-5 and J usage is TRBJ2-7; D is unresolved. The germline V and J ends were trimmed by 0 bases and 5 bases, with 8 bases remaining between them. Germline lookup yields CDR1 MNHEY and CDR2 SVGAGI. The CDR3 is made up of 13 amino acids. CDR3 sequence (DNA): TGTGCCAGCAGTTACTCGCACAGAGACGAGCAGTACTTC. It specifies CASSYSHRDEQYF.

This clonotype was found many times. The CDR3: CASRRTGGELFF. CDR3 DNA sequence: TGTGCCAGCAGAAGGACTGGCGGGGAGCTGTTTTTT. The rearrangement links TRBV6-2 or TRBV6-3 to TRBJ2-2, with D possibly being TRBD2 (5 bases). The CDR3 totals 12 residues. In germline, CDR1 is MNHEY, CDR2 SVGEGT. V shed 6 bases and J shed 7 bases, with 9 bases lying between them.

This rearrangement joins TRBV5-5 to TRBJ2-1, with D possibly matching TRBD2 (7 bases). Per germline, CDR1 SGHKS and CDR2 YYEKEE (reference sequence). V dropped 3 bases and J dropped 7 bases, with 20 bases sitting between them. This CDR3 has 16 residues. The CDR3: CASSSEGGGAWNEQFF. For the CDR3, the DNA is TGTGCCAGCAGCTCCGAGGGGGGAGGGGCGTGGAATGAGCAGTTCTTC.

The chain is built from TRBV12-5 and TRBJ2-2; D possibly corresponds to TRBD1 (5 bases). The CDR3 covers 17 residues. The germline gives CDR1 LGHNT, CDR2 FRNRAP. Between the trimmed V and J ends, which lost 0 bases and 4 bases, there was a span of 15 bases. CDR3: CASGLVHQGSFTGELFF. Here the CDR3 DNA reads TGTGCTAGTGGTTTGGTACATCAGGGTTCGTTCACCGGGGAGCTGTTTTTT.

The gene calls are TRBV29-1 and TRBJ2-5; a possible D gene is TRBD1 (5 bases). There are 12 residues in the CDR3. CDR1 SQVTM and CDR2 ANQGSEA come from the germline V gene. Trimming took 6 bases from V and 7 from J, leaving 15 bases between them. The CDR3 nucleotides read TGCAGCGTCTACAGCAGGGAAGGGACCCAGTACTTC. This encodes CSVYSREGTQYF.

This clonotype was seen a handful of times. This rearrangement joins TRBV19 to TRBJ2-1; D perhaps matches TRBD1 (5 bases). The CDR3 has 15 residues. Germline loops: CDR1 LNHDA, CDR2 SQIVND (reference sequence). Trimming took off 3 bases at V and 4 bases at J, with 13 bases between the two ends. DNA of the CDR3: TGTGCCAGTAGTATTATCTGGACAACGTACAATGAGCAGTTCTTC. Translating gives CASSIIWTTYNEQFF.

In regard to this clonotype: A much larger clone sits a single nucleotide away, making a read error possible. V gene TRBV29-1 combines with J gene TRBJ1-1; D is uncertain. Germline assignment: CDR1 SQVTM and CDR2 ANQGSEA. The CDR3 is 11 amino acids. V lost 3 bases and J lost 1, with 3 bases in between. CDR3 residues: CSVEKNTEAFF. CDR3 DNA: TGCAGCGTTGAGAAGAACACTGAAGCTTTCTTT.

This clonotype was picked up a small number of times. The chain links TRBV7-8 to TRBJ2-5; tentatively, D is TRBD1 (6 bases). Per the germline V gene, CDR1 is SGHVS and CDR2 is FQNEAQ. There are 15 residues in the CDR3. Trimming took 5 bases from V and 5 from J, leaving 18 bases between them. The CDR3 DNA reads as TGTGCCAGCAGCCTGCCGGACAGCGCTAGGGAGACCCAGTACTTC. Translating it yields CASSLPDSARETQYF. Full variable domain (missing parts from reference TRBV7-8 and TRBJ2-5): GAGVSQSPRYKVAKRGQDVALRCDPISGHVSLFWYQQALGQGPEFLTYFQNEAQLDKSGLPSDRFFAERPEGSVSTLKIQRTQQEDSAVYLCASSLPDSARETQYFGPGTRLLVL.